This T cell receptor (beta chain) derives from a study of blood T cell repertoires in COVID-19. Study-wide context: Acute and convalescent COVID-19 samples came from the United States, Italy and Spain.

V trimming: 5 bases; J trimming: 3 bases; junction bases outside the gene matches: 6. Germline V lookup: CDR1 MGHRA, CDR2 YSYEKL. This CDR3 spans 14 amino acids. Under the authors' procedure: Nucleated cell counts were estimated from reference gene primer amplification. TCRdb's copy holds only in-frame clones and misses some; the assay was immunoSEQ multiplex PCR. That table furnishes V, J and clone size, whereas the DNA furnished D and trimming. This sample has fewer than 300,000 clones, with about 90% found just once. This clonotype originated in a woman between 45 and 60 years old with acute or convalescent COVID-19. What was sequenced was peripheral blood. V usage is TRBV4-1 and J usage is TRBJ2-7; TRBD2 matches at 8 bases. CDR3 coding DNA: TGCGCCAGCAGCTCGCGGGAGGTCGTCTACGAGCAGTACTTC. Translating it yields CASSSREVVYEQYF.